Shown below are 30 T cell receptor beta chains from a single sample sequenced in a study of beta chain features in type 1 diabetes. The investigators reverse transcribed all of the isolated RNA, so they sequenced expressed TCRB transcripts. Only in-frame clones appear in the TCRdb table, and some are missing; sequencing was by immunoSEQ multiplex PCR. In the table there are roughly 290,000 clones, over 14% of which are singletons. Their recognized antigens are unknown. Overall study results and limits: The study found moderately but significantly shorter TCRB CDR3s in all four CD4+ subsets of Type 1 diabetes patients.

Sequencing was carried out using naive CD4+ T cells from blood. These receptor sequences come from a man between 18 and 29 years old with type 1 diabetes.

This clone has a handful of counts. The chain links TRBV9 to TRBJ2-3, with 8 nucleotides matching TRBD2. Per germline, CDR1 SGDLS and CDR2 YYNGEE. Germline trimming cut 4 bases from V and 3 bases from J; bases unmatched to any gene: 10. This CDR3 contains 16 residues. The CDR3 bases are TGTGCCAGCAGCCCAGTCAGCGGGAGAGGGACAGATACGCAGTATTTT. Encoded protein: CASSPVSGRGTDTQYF.

The chain has TRBV7-2 and TRBJ2-2; D may be TRBD2 (5 bases). The germline CDR1 and CDR2 sequences are SGHTA and FQGNSA. CDR3 length: 13 amino acids. V lost 5 bases and J 4 bases, leaving 8 bases between the germline ends. DNA of the CDR3: TGTGCCAGCAGCGCTCGGGGCACCGGGGAGCTGTTTTTT. Protein sequence: CASSARGTGELFF.

The CDR3 DNA is TGTGCCAGCAGCTTAAACCCGGGACTTTACAATGAGCAGTTCTTC. It translates to CASSLNPGLYNEQFF. This rearrangement joins TRBV5-4 to TRBJ2-1, with TRBD2 as a possible D gene (6 bases). The CDR3 is 15 amino acids. Germline V gives CDR1 SGHNT, CDR2 YYREEE (reference sequence). Trimming stripped 2 bases from V and 4 bases from J, with 13 bases between.

The rearrangement uses TRBV4-1 and TRBJ1-2, with D hard to call. Between the trimmed V and J ends, which lost 0 bases and 7 bases, there was a span of 15 bases. The germline V gene has CDR1 MGHRA and CDR2 YSYEKL. This CDR3 has 15 amino acids. The DNA for the CDR3 is TGCGCCAGCAGCCAAGAAAGGAGGTCGGCACGTGGCTACACCTTC. This encodes CASSQERRSARGYTF.

The table lists this clone with a few counts. The chain employs TRBV28 and TRBJ2-5; 7 nucleotides match TRBD2. Germline values: CDR1 MDHEN, CDR2 SYDVKM. V shed 4 bases, J shed 2 bases, and the junction held 7 bases outside the gene matches. This CDR3 spans 15 amino acids. The CDR3 reads CASSSMGGGQETQYF. The CDR3 region has the DNA TGTGCCAGCAGTTCGATGGGGGGGGGACAAGAGACCCAGTACTTC.

The rearrangement joins TRBV19 to TRBJ2-6; D ambiguous. The ends were cut back, 6 bases at V and 0 bases at J, with 6 bases in the middle. Germline V gene lookup returns CDR1 LNHDA and CDR2 SQIVND (reference sequence). The CDR3 loop spans 14 amino acids. The CDR3 loop is CASRANSGANVLTF. As DNA, the CDR3 is TGTGCCAGTAGGGCCAACTCTGGGGCCAACGTCCTGACTTTC.

The CDR3 DNA sequence: TGTGCCAGCAGCCCAAGCACGGCGGCCTCAACTAATGAAAAACTGTTTTTT. This sequence encodes CASSPSTAASTNEKLFF. V is TRBV7-2 and J is TRBJ1-4; D uncertain. Between the trimmed V and J ends, which lost 5 bases and 0 bases, there was a span of 16 bases. Germline V gene sequence: CDR1 SGHTA, CDR2 FQGNSA. The CDR3 covers 17 residues.

The V gene is TRBV11-1, the J gene TRBJ2-7, with D possibly TRBD1 on 5 matching bases. This CDR3 is built from 14 residues. The germline V gene encodes CDR1 SGHAT and CDR2 FQDESV (reference sequence). Trimming removed 4 bases at V and 3 bases at J, with 13 bases between. The CDR3 spells CASSSTARGYEQYF. In DNA, the CDR3 is TGTGCCAGCAGCTCGACGGCTAGGGGCTACGAGCAGTACTTC. The full variable domain, in which reference TRBV11-1 and TRBJ2-7 provide the parts outside the CDR3, is EAEVAQSPRYKITEKSQAVAFWCDPISGHATLYWYRQILGQGPELLVQFQDESVVDDSQLPKDRFSAERLKGVDSTLKIQPAELGDSAMYLCASSSTARGYEQYFGPGTRLTVT.

There are a few counts of this clone. The chain couples TRBV6-1 to TRBJ2-5; TRBD1 matches at 7 bases. The CDR3 totals 14 residues. After removal of 9 bases from V and 1 base from J, the junction contained 8 bases not matched to a gene. Germline-derived CDR1 and CDR2 are MNHNS and SASEGT. The CDR3 DNA reads as TGTGCCAGTCGACAGGGCCTGACCCAAGAGACCCAGTACTTC. Its translation is CASRQGLTQETQYF.

The chain employs TRBV11-3 and TRBJ2-2; TRBD2 is a possible D gene (5 bases). V lost 6 bases to trimming and J lost 8 bases, with 10 bases between them. Germline assignment: CDR1 SGHNT and CDR2 YENEEA. The CDR3 has 12 residues. For the CDR3, the DNA is TGTGCCAGCAGTTACCCGGGAGGGGAGCTGTTTTTT. Residues: CASSYPGGELFF.

The chain joins TRBV7-2 to TRBJ2-1; 10 bases line up with TRBD2. Germline CDR1 is SGHTA and CDR2 is FQGNSA. V dropped 8 bases and J dropped 7; count of bases not matched to a gene: 8. The length of the CDR3 is 14 residues. The CDR3 region has the DNA TGTGCCAGCGGGGTGGCTAGCGGGAGTAATGAGCAGTTCTTC. Residues: CASGVASGSNEQFF.

V gene TRBV2 combines with J gene TRBJ2-2; D is uncertain. This CDR3 is built from 13 residues. Trimming stripped 6 bases from V and 1 base from J, with 6 bases between. Per germline, CDR1 SNHLY and CDR2 FYNNEI. The CDR3 spells CASRELNTGELFF. The CDR3 DNA sequence: TGTGCCAGCAGGGAGCTGAACACCGGGGAGCTGTTTTTT. Full variable domain (outside the CDR3, taken from reference TRBV2 and TRBJ2-2): EPEVTQTPSHQVTQMGQEVILRCVPISNHLYFYWYRQILGQKVEFLVSFYNNEISEKSEIFDDQFSVERPDGSNFTLKIRSTKLEDSAMYFCASRELNTGELFFGEGSRLTVL.

The chain has TRBV2 and TRBJ1-5; 8 bases match TRBD1. This CDR3 is built from 14 residues. V was pared by 2 bases and J by 8 bases, with 5 bases of the junction left unmatched. Per germline, CDR1 SNHLY and CDR2 FYNNEI. The CDR3 sequence: CASSEQGAKEPQHF. The CDR3 nucleotides are TGTGCCAGCAGTGAACAGGGGGCGAAAGAGCCCCAGCATTTT.

This clone appeared a few times. This rearrangement joins TRBV4-3 to TRBJ1-6; unclear D gene. Germline CDR1 reads LGHNA; CDR2 reads YSLEER. The CDR3 totals 14 residues. V was shortened by 0 bases and J by 7 bases, with 7 bases between the two germline ends. CDR3 DNA: TGCGCCAGCAGCCAAGAAACTAAGAATTCACCCCTCCACTTT. This translates into CASSQETKNSPLHF.

This clone was observed many times. The V gene is TRBV29-1, the J gene TRBJ2-1; D is possibly TRBD1 (6 bases). The germline V gene encodes CDR1 SQVTM and CDR2 ANQGSEA. Trimming removed 4 bases from V and 6 bases from J, with 7 bases in between. The CDR3 has 11 residues. The CDR3 loop reads CSVAGVNEQFF. The CDR3 DNA reads TGCAGCGTTGCAGGGGTCAATGAGCAGTTCTTC.

V usage is TRBV6-5 and J usage is TRBJ2-1; the match to TRBD1 covers 8 bases. The trim removed 1 base at V and 14 bases at J, leaving 7 bases unmatched. Germline V gene lookup returns CDR1 MNHEY and CDR2 SVGAGI. The CDR3 length is 13 residues. DNA for the CDR3: TGTGCCAGCAGTTACTGGGTTGGACAGGGAGAGTTCTTC. This encodes CASSYWVGQGEFF.

The chain couples TRBV7-9 to TRBJ1-1; 9 bases are a match to TRBD1. Germline CDR1 and CDR2: SEHNR and FQNEAQ (reference sequence). The V segment lost 6 bases and the J segment 4 bases; nucleotides outside the gene matches: 9. CDR3 length equals 15 residues. In DNA, the CDR3 is TGTGCCAGCAGTTCCCCCGAGACAGGGGGCACTGAAGCTTTCTTT. The encoded protein is CASSSPETGGTEAFF.

V gene TRBV5-1 combines with J gene TRBJ1-2; TRBD1 might be the D (5 bases). Germline CDR1 is SGHRS and CDR2 is YFSETQ. V lost 7 bases, J lost 2 bases, and 18 bases lay in between. This CDR3 spans 15 amino acids. CDR3 loop: CASRDVKGPNYGYTF. CDR3 nucleotide sequence: TGCGCCAGCCGAGACGTGAAGGGGCCGAACTATGGCTACACCTTC.

This clone was seen a few times. CDR3 region: CASSRRAGLSEQYF. In nucleotides, the CDR3 is TGTGCCAGCAGCCGACGGGCAGGGCTCTCCGAGCAGTACTTC. The rearrangement uses TRBV5-4 and TRBJ2-7; possible D gene TRBD1, 5 bases. The CDR3 contains 14 residues. V lost 4 bases to trimming and J lost 6 bases, with 17 bases between them. Per germline, CDR1 SGHNT and CDR2 YYREEE (reference sequence).

This clone has only a few counts. The V call is TRBV20-1, the J call TRBJ2-7; D is perhaps TRBD2 (5 bases). There are 11 residues in the CDR3. Deletions cut 6 bases from V and 3 bases from J, with 9 bases between. The germline V gene encodes CDR1 DFQATT and CDR2 SNEGSKA (reference sequence). The CDR3 loop reads CSAILGYEQYF. The CDR3 nucleotides read TGCAGTGCCATACTAGGCTACGAGCAGTACTTC.

This clone showed up just a few times. This chain uses TRBV4-1 with TRBJ1-2, with a tentative D call TRBD1 (6 bases). V dropped 6 bases and J dropped 8 bases, with 19 bases sitting between them. CDR1 is MGHRA, CDR2 YSYEKL, per germline. The CDR3 runs to 14 residues. CDR3 nucleotides: TGCGCCAGCAGGCCCCAGGGGACGGGAAGCGGCTACACCTTC. The encoded protein is CASRPQGTGSGYTF.

The genes are TRBV5-1 and TRBJ1-1; 8 positions agree with TRBD1. Trimming removed 3 bases from V and 0 bases from J; junction bases left unmatched: 4. There are 15 residues in the CDR3. Germline loops: CDR1 SGHRS, CDR2 YFSETQ. The CDR3 nucleotides are TGCGCCAGCAGCTCTATCAGGGGGCTGAACACTGAAGCTTTCTTT. Residues: CASSSIRGLNTEAFF.

As DNA, the CDR3 is TGTGCCAGCAGCTTAGGGACAGTTCTTTACAATGAGCAGTTCTTC. Its translation: CASSLGTVLYNEQFF. The V gene is TRBV11-1, the J gene TRBJ2-1, with TRBD1 as a possible D gene (6 bases). Germline CDR1 SGHAT, CDR2 FQDESV (reference sequence). Deletions cut 1 base from V and 4 bases from J, with 11 bases between. The CDR3 runs to 15 residues. Complete variable domain (other parts from reference TRBV11-1 and TRBJ2-1): EAEVAQSPRYKITEKSQAVAFWCDPISGHATLYWYRQILGQGPELLVQFQDESVVDDSQLPKDRFSAERLKGVDSTLKIQPAELGDSAMYLCASSLGTVLYNEQFFGPGTRLTVL.

This clone was counted between two and nine times. V and J are TRBV14 and TRBJ1-1; D remains ambiguous. The V end lost 4 bases, the J end lost 4 bases, and 10 bases lay between the germline ends. Germline CDR1 and CDR2: SGHDN and FVKESK. The CDR3 loop spans 13 amino acids. CDR3 coding DNA: TGTGCCAGCAGCCGAAGGGAGATCACTGAAGCTTTCTTT. It yields the protein CASSRREITEAFF.

This clone was observed a few times. This rearrangement joins TRBV19 to TRBJ2-3; 7 nucleotides agree with TRBD1. Germline trimming cut 4 bases from V and 0 bases from J; bases unmatched to any gene: 10. In germline, CDR1 is LNHDA, CDR2 SQIVND (reference sequence). The CDR3 runs 17 residues. CDR3: CASSTRDSLTSTDTQYF. CDR3 DNA: TGTGCCAGTAGTACAAGGGACAGTTTGACCAGCACAGATACGCAGTATTTT.

In this sample, this clone turned up a few times. The chain couples TRBV28 to TRBJ2-1; D is possibly TRBD2 (5 bases). Deletions cut 4 bases from V and 2 bases from J, with 12 bases between. This CDR3 contains 15 residues. CDR1 is MDHEN, CDR2 SYDVKM, per germline. CDR3 DNA: TGTGCCAGCAGTTCTCCTACTAGAGCCTACAATGAGCAGTTCTTC. This gives the protein CASSSPTRAYNEQFF.

This clone was observed a handful of times. The gene calls are TRBV7-9 and TRBJ1-1; 7 bases match TRBD1. There are 14 residues in the CDR3. V lost 5 bases and J lost 4; bases outside the gene matches: 7. Looked up from germline, CDR1 is SEHNR and CDR2 is FQNEAQ (reference sequence). This CDR3 is CASSPRGAGTEAFF. The CDR3 nucleotides read TGTGCCAGCAGCCCCAGGGGGGCGGGCACTGAAGCTTTCTTT.

The V call is TRBV6-1, the J call TRBJ2-5; 10 nucleotides match TRBD2. CDR3 length: 15 residues. Germline V gene lookup returns CDR1 MNHNS and CDR2 SASEGT. The V and J ends lost 3 bases and 6 bases, in that order; junction bases with no gene match: 7. CDR3 sequence reads: CASSEASGSPKTQYF. CDR3 coding DNA: TGTGCCAGCAGTGAGGCTAGCGGGAGTCCGAAGACCCAGTACTTC.

This clone was detected ten times or more. The genes are TRBV29-1 and TRBJ1-1; D uncertain. Per germline, CDR1 SQVTM and CDR2 ANQGSEA. Trimming cost V 3 bases and J 0 bases, with 8 bases left between them. This CDR3 has 13 amino acids. CDR3 DNA: TGCAGCGTTGAGGCCGTCTTGAACACTGAAGCTTTCTTT. This sequence encodes CSVEAVLNTEAFF.

This clone was seen only a few times. The J gene is TRBJ1-1, the V gene TRBV15; D unclear. The CDR3 extends over 13 amino acids. Per the germline V gene, CDR1 is LNHNV and CDR2 is YYDKDF (reference sequence). V was pared by 4 bases and J by 1 base, with 7 bases between. Written as DNA, the CDR3 is TGTGCCACCAGCACATACAGGAACACTGAAGCTTTCTTT. Protein: CATSTYRNTEAFF.